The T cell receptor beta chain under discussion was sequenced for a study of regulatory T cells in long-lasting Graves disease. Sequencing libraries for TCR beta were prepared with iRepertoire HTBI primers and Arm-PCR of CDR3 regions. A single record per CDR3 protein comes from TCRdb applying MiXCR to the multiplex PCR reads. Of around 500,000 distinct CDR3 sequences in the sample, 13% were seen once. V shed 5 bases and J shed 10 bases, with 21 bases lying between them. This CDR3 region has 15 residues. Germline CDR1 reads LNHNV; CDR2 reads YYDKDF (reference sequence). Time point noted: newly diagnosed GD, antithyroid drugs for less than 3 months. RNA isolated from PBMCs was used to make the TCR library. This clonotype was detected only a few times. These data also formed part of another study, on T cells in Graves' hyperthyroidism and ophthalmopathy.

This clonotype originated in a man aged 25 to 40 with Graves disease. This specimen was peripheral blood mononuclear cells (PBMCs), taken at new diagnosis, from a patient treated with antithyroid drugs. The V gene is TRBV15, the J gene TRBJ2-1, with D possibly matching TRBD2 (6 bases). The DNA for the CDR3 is TGTGCCACCAGCTACGGGACTGTAGGGTTCCGGGAGCAGTTCTTC. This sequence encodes CATSYGTVGFREQFF. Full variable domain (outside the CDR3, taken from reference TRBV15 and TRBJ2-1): DAMVIQNPRYQVTQFGKPVTLSCSQTLNHNVMYWYQQKSSQAPKLLFHYYDKDFNNEADTPDNFQSRRPNTSFCFLDIRSPGLGDTAMYLCATSYGTVGFREQFFGPGTRLTVL.